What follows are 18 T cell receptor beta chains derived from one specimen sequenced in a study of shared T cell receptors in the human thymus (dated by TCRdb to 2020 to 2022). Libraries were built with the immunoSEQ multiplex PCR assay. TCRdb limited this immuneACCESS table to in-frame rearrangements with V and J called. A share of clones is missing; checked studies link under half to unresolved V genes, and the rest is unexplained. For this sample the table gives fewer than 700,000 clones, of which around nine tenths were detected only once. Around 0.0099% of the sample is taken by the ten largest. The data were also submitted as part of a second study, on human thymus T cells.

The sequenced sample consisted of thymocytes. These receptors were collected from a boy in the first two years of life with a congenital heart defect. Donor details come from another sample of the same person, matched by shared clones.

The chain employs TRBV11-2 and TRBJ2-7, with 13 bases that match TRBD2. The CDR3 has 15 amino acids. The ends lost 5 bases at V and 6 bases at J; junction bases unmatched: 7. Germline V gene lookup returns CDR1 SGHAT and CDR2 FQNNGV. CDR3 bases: TGTGCCAGCAGCGCCGGACTAGCGGGAGAGTGCGAGCAGTACTTC. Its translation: CASSAGLAGECEQYF.

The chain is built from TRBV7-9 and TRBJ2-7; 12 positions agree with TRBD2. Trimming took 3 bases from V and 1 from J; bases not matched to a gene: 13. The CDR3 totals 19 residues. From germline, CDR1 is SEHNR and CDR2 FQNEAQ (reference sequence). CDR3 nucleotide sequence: TGTGCCAGCAGCTTCGATAGGACTAGCGGGGAAGGGGGTTCCTACGAGCAGTACTTC. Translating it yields CASSFDRTSGEGGSYEQYF. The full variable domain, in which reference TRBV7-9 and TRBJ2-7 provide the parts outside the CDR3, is DTGVSQNPRHKITKRGQNVTFRCDPISEHNRLYWYRQTLGQGPEFLTYFQNEAQLEKSRLLSDRFSAERPKGSFSTLEIQRTEQGDSAMYLCASSFDRTSGEGGSYEQYFGPGTRLTVT.

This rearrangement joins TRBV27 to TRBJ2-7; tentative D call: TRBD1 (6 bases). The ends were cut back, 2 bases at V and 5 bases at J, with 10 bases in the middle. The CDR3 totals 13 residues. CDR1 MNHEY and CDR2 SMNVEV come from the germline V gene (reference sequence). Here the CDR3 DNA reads TGTGCCAGCAGTTTAACAGGGCCCCACGAGCAGTACTTC. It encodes CASSLTGPHEQYF.

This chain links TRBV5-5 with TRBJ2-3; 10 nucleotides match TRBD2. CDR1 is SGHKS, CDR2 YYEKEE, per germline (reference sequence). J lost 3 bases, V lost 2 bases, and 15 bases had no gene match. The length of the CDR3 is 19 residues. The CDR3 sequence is CASSLVWPSGRSATDTQYF. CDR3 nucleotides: TGTGCCAGCAGCTTAGTCTGGCCTAGCGGGAGATCGGCAACAGATACGCAGTATTTT.

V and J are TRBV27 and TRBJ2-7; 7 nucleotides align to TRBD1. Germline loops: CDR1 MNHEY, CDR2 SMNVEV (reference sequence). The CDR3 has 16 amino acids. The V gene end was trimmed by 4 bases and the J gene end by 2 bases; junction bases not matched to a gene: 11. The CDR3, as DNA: TGTGCCAGCAGTTCATTACAGGGGCGGATTCCCTACGAGCAGTACTTC. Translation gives CASSSLQGRIPYEQYF.

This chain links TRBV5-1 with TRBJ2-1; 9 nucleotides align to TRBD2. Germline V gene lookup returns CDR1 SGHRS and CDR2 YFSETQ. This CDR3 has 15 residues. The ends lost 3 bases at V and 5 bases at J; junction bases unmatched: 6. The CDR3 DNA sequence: TGCGCCAGCAGCTGGAGACTAGCGGTTAACAATGAGCAGTTCTTC. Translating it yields CASSWRLAVNNEQFF. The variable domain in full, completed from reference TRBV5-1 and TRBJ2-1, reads KAGVTQTPRYLIKTRGQQVTLSCSPISGHRSVSWYQQTPGQGLQFLFEYFSETQRNKGNFPGRFSGRQFSNSRSEMNVSTLELGDSALYLCASSWRLAVNNEQFFGPGTRLTVL.

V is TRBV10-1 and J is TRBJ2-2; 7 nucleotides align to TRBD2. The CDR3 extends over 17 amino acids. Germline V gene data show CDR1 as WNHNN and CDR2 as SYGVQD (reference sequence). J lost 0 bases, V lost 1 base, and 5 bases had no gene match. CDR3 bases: TGCGCCAGCAGTGAGTTGGCGGGAGCGGCGAACACCGGGGAGCTGTTTTTT. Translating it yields CASSELAGAANTGELFF.

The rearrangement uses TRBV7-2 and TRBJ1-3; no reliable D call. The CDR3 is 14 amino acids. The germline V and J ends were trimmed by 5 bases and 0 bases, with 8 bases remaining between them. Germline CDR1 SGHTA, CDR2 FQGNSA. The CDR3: CASSRASSGNTIYF. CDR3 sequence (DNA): TGTGCCAGCAGCCGAGCCTCCTCTGGAAACACCATATATTTT.

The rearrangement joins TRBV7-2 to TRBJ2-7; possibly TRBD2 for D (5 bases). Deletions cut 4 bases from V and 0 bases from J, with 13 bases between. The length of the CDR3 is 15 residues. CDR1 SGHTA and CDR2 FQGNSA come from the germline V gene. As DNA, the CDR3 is TGTGCCAGCAGCTCTTGGACGGGGAGCTCCTACGAGCAGTACTTC. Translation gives CASSSWTGSSYEQYF.

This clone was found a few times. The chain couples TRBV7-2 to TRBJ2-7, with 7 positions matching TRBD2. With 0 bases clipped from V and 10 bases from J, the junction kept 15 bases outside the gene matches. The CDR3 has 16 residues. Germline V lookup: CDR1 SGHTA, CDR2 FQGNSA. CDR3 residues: CASSLAHREAREGQYF. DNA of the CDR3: TGTGCCAGCAGCTTAGCGCACCGGGAGGCCAGGGAGGGACAGTACTTC.

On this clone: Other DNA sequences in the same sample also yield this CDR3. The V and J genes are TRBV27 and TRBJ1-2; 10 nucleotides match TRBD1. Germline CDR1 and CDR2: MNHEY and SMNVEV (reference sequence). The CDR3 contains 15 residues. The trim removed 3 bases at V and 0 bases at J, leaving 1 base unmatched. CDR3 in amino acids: CASSLGQGSNYGYTF. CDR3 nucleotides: TGTGCCAGCAGTTTGGGACAGGGGTCTAACTATGGCTACACCTTC.

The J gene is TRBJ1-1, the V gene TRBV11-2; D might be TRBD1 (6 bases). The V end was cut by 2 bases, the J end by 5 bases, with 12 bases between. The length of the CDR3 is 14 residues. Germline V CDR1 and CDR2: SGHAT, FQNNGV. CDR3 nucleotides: TGTGCCAGCAGCTTATCAGGGGTTCGGACTGAAGCTTTCTTT. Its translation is CASSLSGVRTEAFF.

The chain's CDR3 is CASSQEVEETQYF. In DNA form, the CDR3 reads TGTGCCAGCAGCCAAGAAGTAGAAGAGACCCAGTACTTC. The rearrangement links TRBV14 to TRBJ2-5; D gene unclear. Germline V gene lookup returns CDR1 SGHDN and CDR2 FVKESK. The CDR3 is 13 amino acids. The V end was cut by 0 bases, the J end by 3 bases, with 5 bases between.

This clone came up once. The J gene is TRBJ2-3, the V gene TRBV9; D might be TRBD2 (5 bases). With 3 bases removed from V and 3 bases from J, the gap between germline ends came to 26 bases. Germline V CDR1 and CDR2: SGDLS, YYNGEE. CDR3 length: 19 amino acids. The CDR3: CASSAPLESGTHGTDTQYF. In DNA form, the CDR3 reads TGTGCCAGCAGCGCTCCGCTGGAGAGCGGCACCCATGGGACAGATACGCAGTATTTT.

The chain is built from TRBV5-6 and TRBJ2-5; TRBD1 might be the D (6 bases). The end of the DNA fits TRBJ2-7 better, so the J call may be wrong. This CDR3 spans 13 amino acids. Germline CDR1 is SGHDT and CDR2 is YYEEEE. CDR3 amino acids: CASSLAQGYEQYF. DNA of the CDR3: TGTGCCAGCAGCTTGGCACAGGGCTACGAGCAGTACTTC.

DNA of the CDR3: TGTGCCAGCAGGATTCGTTCTCTAGCGGGAGGGCCGGATGAGCAGTTCTTC. Translating it yields CASRIRSLAGGPDEQFF. The V gene is TRBV7-2, the J gene TRBJ2-1; 12 bases are shared with TRBD2. The CDR3 consists of 17 residues. V gave up 6 bases and J gave up 8 bases; unmatched junction bases: 14. From germline, CDR1 is SGHTA and CDR2 FQGNSA. The variable domain in full, with the rest retrieved from reference TRBV7-2 and TRBJ2-1, is GAGVSQSPSNKVTEKGKDVELRCDPISGHTALYWYRQSLGQGLEFLIYFQGNSAPDKSGLPSDRFSAERTGGSVSTLTIQRTQQEDSAVYLCASRIRSLAGGPDEQFFGPGTRLTVL.

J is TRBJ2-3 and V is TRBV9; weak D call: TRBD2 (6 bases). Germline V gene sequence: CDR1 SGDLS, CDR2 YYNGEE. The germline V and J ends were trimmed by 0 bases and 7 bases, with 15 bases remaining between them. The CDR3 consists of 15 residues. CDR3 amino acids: CASSVGGRRWHTQYF. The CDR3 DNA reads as TGTGCCAGCAGCGTAGGGGGGAGGAGGTGGCATACGCAGTATTTT.

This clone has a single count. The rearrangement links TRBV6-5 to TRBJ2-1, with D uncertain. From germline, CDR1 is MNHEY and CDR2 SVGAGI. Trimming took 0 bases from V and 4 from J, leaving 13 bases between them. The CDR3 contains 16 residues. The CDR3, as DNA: TGTGCCAGCAGTTACTCGATCCTAGTAGAATACAATGAGCAGTTCTTC. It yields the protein CASSYSILVEYNEQFF.